Described below is a single T cell receptor (beta chain) sequence and its context. Which antigen it targets is not known. The input lacks base qualities; no much larger clone sits a single base away. Other nucleotide sequences from this sample produce the same CDR3. TCR CDR3 regions were amplified from genomic DNA by multiplex PCR using the deep immunoSEQ assay. For each cell subset, the extracted genomic DNA was distributed evenly across all wells of several immunoSEQ 96-well plates, and each plate served as one replicate. Each replicate PCR for sorted subsets received 150 to 250 ng genomic DNA, equal to roughly 30,000 T cell genomes. Purified libraries were measured with a Qubit 3.0 fluorometer, size-checked on a Bioanalyzer 2100, and measured again with the KAPA Library Quantification kit. Each immunoSEQ 96-well plate was sequenced on its own single-read 150-cycle Illumina NextSeq 550 flow cell. The source study handled its data this way. Because the immunoSEQ output included only junctional sequences and no quality scores, the filtering could not be the same as the filtering used for full-length reads. To assign V/J genes and CDR3, sequences were annotated against IMGT germline references using PyIR, a Python wrapper for IgBLAST v1.9. Reads were filtered out if the reads had weak V/J assignments (E-value above 1e-6), no CDR3, stop codons, out-of-frame junctions, or ambiguous translated residues. V3J clonotypes were defined as sequences sharing an identical inferred V gene, J gene, and CDR3 amino acid sequence. The percentage overlap between two repertoires was calculated by dividing the number of shared unique clonotypes by the size of the smaller repertoire. Repertoire richness was assessed with RTK rarefaction, the Chao1 estimator, and Recon v2.1 estimates of unobserved clonotypes. Generation probabilities were computed with OLGA for all TCRbeta clonotypes obtained by the gDNA method from several donors. TCRdb re-hosts the immuneACCESS table, in-frame sequences only. Its copies lack some clones; in the studies checked, an unresolved V gene accounts for under half of them, and the cause for the rest is not known. The DNA gave D and trimming, while V, J and clone size come from that table. For this sample there are approximately 2.3 million clones; over 85% appear just once. The ten most abundant clones make up 0.39% of the sample.

This entry belongs to a study of shared clonotypes between healthy human individuals (dated by TCRdb to 2020 to 2022). At the level of the whole study: A couple of women and three men aged 18 to 49 years were included in the cohort. The study deeply sequenced blood TCR repertoires of five healthy adults to estimate repertoire size and the extent of clonotype sharing between individuals. For each donor, CD4 naive and CD4 memory were each run on three plates, CD8 naive on two plates, and CD8 memory on one plate. Each donor's leukapheresis produced roughly between roughly 0.94 and 9.5 billion PBMCs. To increase sequencing depth and limit assay-specific biases, different laboratories used diverse techniques to prepare libraries and sequence TCR repertoires.

Spanning cysteine to phenylalanine, the CDR3 consists of 15 amino acids. Only CDR3 DNA is held: 45 bases, read in frame from base 1. In the germline V gene, CDR1 corresponds to SGHVS and CDR2 to FNYEAQ. V loses 0 bases of germline sequence and J loses 1 base, and the interval between the two ends is 6 bases. The donors were healthy, HIV-negative adults with no recently reported acute infections or vaccinations. Every donor was a Caucasian adult living in Nashville, Tennessee, USA. CD4+ T cells were enriched through magnetic negative selection, after which naive cells were positively selected on CD45RA and the remaining negative fraction served as the memory subset. Blood was collected by leukapheresis, and PBMCs were isolated by Ficoll-Histopaque density gradient centrifugation and then cryopreserved in liquid nitrogen vapor phase. Analytical flow cytometry was used to check the purity and quantity of every magnetically sorted T cell population. From each sorted fraction, genomic DNA was isolated and quantified by UV absorbance on a Nanodrop 2000c.

What the authors observed across the whole study: Sampling was limited to blood, and TCR repertoires in tissue likely differ from TCR repertoires in blood. Incomplete sequencing was indicated by rarefaction of sorted-subset datasets, despite the large sequencing depth. Sharing across a handful of donors was observed for about 5% of naive CD4, over 3% of naive CD8, about 2.3% of memory CD4, and about 0.39% of memory CD8 clonotypes. Compared with non-shared clonotypes, the clonotypes found in all four sorted-subset donors had higher generation probabilities. Based on pairwise subsampling, the degree of clonotype sharing among donors was expected to be affected by sequencing depth. Because the study included only a small number of donors, the genetic and exposure-history diversity represented was limited. Naive subsets generally had larger estimated clonotype richness than memory subsets did.

This sequence uses TRBV7-6 and TRBJ2-2; no D gene call is confident. This receptor was identified in a man aged 18 to 29 in good health. Some clones in this sample may be carry-over from other donors' samples. Sequenced: naive CD4+ T cells from PBMCs. The sample's cell subset or site label, in plain terms: CD45RA+ positively selected. The CDR3 loop reads CASSLAGRNTGELFF. The nucleotide sequence is TGTGCCAGCAGCTTAGCTGGTAGGAACACCGGGGAGCTGTTTTTT.